This paragraph reports one T cell receptor beta chain. Antigen unknown. All donors were healthy, and all were Caucasian. TCRdb re-called the 5' RACE reads with MiXCR, one entry per CDR3 protein. The table has 350,000 to 600,000 distinct CDR3 sequences, 14% seen once. The data stem from a study of identical twins. The CDR3 spans 14 residues. Trimming took 1 base from V and 5 from J, leaving 12 bases between them. The germline CDR1 and CDR2 sequences are SGHDN and FVKESK. Points from the study as a whole: Twin pairs had excess sharing that was weaker in beta out-of-frame sequences.

These same records also appear under a second study, on yellow fever vaccine responses in identical twins.

Sequencing input: CD4+ T cells sorted from blood. The clonotype comes from a woman aged 18 to 35 in good health. The V call is TRBV14, the J call TRBJ2-7; D is undetermined. CDR3 DNA sequence: TGTGCCAGCAGCCAAGTTAAAAAAAGGGACGAGCAGTACTTC. Translated, it gives CASSQVKKRDEQYF. The variable domain in full, with the rest retrieved from reference TRBV14 and TRBJ2-7, is EAGVTQFPSHSVIEKGQTVTLRCDPISGHDNLYWYRRVMGKEIKFLLHFVKESKQDESGMPNNRFLAERTGGTYSTLKVQPAELEDSGVYFCASSQVKKRDEQYFGPGTRLTVT.